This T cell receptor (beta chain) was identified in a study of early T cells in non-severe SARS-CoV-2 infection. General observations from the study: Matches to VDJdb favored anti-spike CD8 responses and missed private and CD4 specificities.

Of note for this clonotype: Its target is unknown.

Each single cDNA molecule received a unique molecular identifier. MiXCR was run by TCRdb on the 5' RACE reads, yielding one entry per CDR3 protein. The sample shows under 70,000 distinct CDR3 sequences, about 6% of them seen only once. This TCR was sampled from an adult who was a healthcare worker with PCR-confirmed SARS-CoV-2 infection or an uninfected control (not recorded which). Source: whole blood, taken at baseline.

CDR3 protein: CSVESRQGVTGELFF. Written as DNA, the CDR3 is TGCAGCGTTGAGAGTCGCCAGGGGGTAACCGGGGAGCTGTTTTTT. The rearrangement links TRBV29-1 to TRBJ2-2, with TRBD1 identical over 7 bases. The V segment lost 3 bases and the J segment 5 bases; nucleotides outside the gene matches: 9. The CDR3 runs to 15 residues. In germline, CDR1 is SQVTM, CDR2 ANQGSEA.